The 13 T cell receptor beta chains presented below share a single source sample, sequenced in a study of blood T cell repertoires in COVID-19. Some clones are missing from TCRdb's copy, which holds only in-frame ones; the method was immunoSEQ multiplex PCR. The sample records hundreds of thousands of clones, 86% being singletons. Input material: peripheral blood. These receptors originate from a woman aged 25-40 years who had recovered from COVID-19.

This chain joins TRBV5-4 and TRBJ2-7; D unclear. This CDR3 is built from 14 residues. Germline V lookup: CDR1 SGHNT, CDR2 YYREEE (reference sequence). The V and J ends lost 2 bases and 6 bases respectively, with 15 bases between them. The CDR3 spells CASSFSTGSSEQYF. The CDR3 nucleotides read TGTGCCAGCAGCTTTTCGACGGGTTCGAGCGAGCAGTACTTC.

CDR3 in amino acids: CASSDGQGGTIGTEAFF. The CDR3 DNA reads as TGTGCCAGCAGTGATGGACAGGGTGGGACGATCGGCACTGAAGCTTTCTTT. The chain is built from TRBV25-1 and TRBJ1-1; 8 nucleotides match TRBD1. This CDR3 contains 17 residues. Germline loops: CDR1 MGHDK, CDR2 SYGVNS. J gave up 4 bases and V 3 bases, and 13 bases lay outside the gene matches.

The CDR3 loop is CASRSWRGPLNQPQHF. The CDR3 DNA reads TGTGCCAGCAGGTCGTGGCGGGGACCGCTTAATCAGCCCCAGCATTTT. This chain connects TRBV28 to TRBJ1-5, with a weak D call TRBD1 (5 bases). The V and J ends lost 6 bases and 4 bases respectively, with 19 bases between them. The CDR3 length is 16 residues. Germline CDR1 reads MDHEN; CDR2 reads SYDVKM.

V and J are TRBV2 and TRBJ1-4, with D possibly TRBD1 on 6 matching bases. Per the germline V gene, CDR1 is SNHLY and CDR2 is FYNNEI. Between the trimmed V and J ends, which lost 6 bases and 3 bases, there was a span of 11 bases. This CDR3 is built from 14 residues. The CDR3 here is CASRDGGPNEKLFF. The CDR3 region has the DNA TGTGCCAGCAGGGACGGGGGGCCTAATGAAAAACTGTTTTTT.

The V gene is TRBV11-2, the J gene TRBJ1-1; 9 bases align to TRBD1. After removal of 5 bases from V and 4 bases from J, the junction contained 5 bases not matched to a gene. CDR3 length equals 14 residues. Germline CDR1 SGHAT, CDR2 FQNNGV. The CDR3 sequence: CASSTGQGFTEAFF. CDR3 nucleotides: TGTGCCAGCAGCACCGGACAGGGGTTCACTGAAGCTTTCTTT.

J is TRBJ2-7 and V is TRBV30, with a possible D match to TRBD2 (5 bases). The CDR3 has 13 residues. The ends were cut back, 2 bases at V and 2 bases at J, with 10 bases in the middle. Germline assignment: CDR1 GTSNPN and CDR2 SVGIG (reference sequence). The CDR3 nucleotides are TGTGCCTGGAGTTCGCTAGCAGCCTACGAGCAGTACTTC. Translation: CAWSSLAAYEQYF.

In DNA, the CDR3 is TGTGCCAGCAGCCTAGGACAGTACAATGAGCAGTTCTTC. Translation gives CASSLGQYNEQFF. The rearrangement links TRBV11-2 to TRBJ2-1, with D tentatively TRBD1 (6 bases). Germline V CDR1 and CDR2: SGHAT, FQNNGV. Trimming shortened V by 5 bases and J by 4 bases, and 9 bases separated the two germline ends. This CDR3 contains 13 residues.

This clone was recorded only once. CDR3 nucleotides: TGTGCCAGCAGCCCCGACGCGGTTCTTAGTACGTCCTACGAGCAGTACTTC. Residues: CASSPDAVLSTSYEQYF. This chain connects TRBV5-4 to TRBJ2-7; D is ambiguous. This CDR3 has 17 residues. CDR1 SGHNT and CDR2 YYREEE come from the germline V gene (reference sequence). Trimming cost V 4 bases and J 1 base, with 21 bases left between them. The full variable domain, in which reference TRBV5-4 and TRBJ2-7 provide the parts outside the CDR3, is ETGVTQSPTHLIKTRGQQVTLRCSSQSGHNTVSWYQQALGQGPQFIFQYYREEENGRGNFPPRFSGLQFPNYSSELNVNALELDDSALYLCASSPDAVLSTSYEQYFGPGTRLTVT.

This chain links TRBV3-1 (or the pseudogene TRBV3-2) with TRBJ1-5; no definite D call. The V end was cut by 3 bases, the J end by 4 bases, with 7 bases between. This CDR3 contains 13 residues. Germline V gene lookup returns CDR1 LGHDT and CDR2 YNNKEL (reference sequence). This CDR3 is CASSQAVNQPQHF. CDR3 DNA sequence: TGTGCCAGCAGCCAGGCCGTGAATCAGCCCCAGCATTTT.

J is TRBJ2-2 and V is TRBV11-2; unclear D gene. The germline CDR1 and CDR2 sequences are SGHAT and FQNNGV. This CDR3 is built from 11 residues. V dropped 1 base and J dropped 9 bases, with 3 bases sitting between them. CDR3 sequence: CASSLVRELFF. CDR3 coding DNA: TGTGCCAGCAGCTTAGTCAGGGAGCTGTTTTTT. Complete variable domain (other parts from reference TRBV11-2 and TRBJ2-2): EAGVAQSPRYKIIEKRQSVAFWCNPISGHATLYWYQQILGQGPKLLIQFQNNGVVDDSQLPKDRFSAERLKGVDSTLKIQPAKLEDSAVYLCASSLVRELFFGEGSRLTVL.

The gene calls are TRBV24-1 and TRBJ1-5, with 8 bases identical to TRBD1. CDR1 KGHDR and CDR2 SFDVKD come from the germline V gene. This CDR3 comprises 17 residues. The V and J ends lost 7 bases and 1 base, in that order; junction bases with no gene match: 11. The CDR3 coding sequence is TGTGCCACCAGCCACGGTGGGCAGGGGGCCAGCAATCAGCCCCAGCATTTT. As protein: CATSHGGQGASNQPQHF.

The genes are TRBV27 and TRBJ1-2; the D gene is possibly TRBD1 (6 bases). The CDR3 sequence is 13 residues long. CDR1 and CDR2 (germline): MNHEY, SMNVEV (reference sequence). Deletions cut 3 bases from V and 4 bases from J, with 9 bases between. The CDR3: CASSLTGTYGYTF. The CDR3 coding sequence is TGTGCCAGCAGTTTGACAGGCACCTATGGCTACACCTTC.

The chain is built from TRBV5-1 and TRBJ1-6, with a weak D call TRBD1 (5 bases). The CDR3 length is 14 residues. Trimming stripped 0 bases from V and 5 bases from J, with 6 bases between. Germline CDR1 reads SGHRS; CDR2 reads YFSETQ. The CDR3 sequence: CASSLDRNNSPLHF. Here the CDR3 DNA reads TGCGCCAGCAGCTTGGACAGGAATAATTCACCCCTCCACTTT.